The 25 T cell receptor beta chains presented below share a single source sample, sequenced in a study of T-cell reconstitution after alpha-beta-depleted transplantation in children. TCRbeta library preparation incorporated unique molecular identifiers. TCRdb re-called the PCR reads with MiXCR, one entry per CDR3 protein. In the table there are around 490,000 distinct CDR3 sequences, about an eighth of which are singletons. The sample here was PBMCs, mostly from graft donor cells, taken 180 days after TCRalphabeta/CD19-depleted stem cell transplant. These receptors originate from a female patient between 2 and 15 years old who had a stem cell transplant for aplastic anemia, so the T cells may come from the graft donor.

This rearrangement joins TRBV7-8 to TRBJ1-2, with 7 bases identical to TRBD1. This CDR3 is built from 15 residues. The ends lost 2 bases at V and 7 bases at J; junction bases unmatched: 10. Germline loops: CDR1 SGHVS, CDR2 FQNEAQ. The CDR3 DNA is TGTGCCAGCAGCTTATGGGGGACAGAATTCCTTGGCTACACCTTC. Translated, it gives CASSLWGTEFLGYTF.

This clonotype was seen a handful of times. The gene calls are TRBV12-3 or TRBV12-4 and TRBJ2-7; no firm D call. This CDR3 is built from 13 residues. Trimming stripped 1 base from V and 2 bases from J, with 6 bases between. CDR3 sequence reads: CASSLGQTYEQYV. The CDR3 DNA reads as TGTGCCAGCAGTTTAGGGCAGACCTACGAGCAGTACGTC.

V is TRBV27 and J is TRBJ2-2; TRBD2 matches 12 bases. J was trimmed by 6 bases and V by 5 bases; bases with no gene match: 7. CDR3 length equals 16 residues. The germline gives CDR1 MNHEY, CDR2 SMNVEV (reference sequence). The CDR3: CASSPLLAGGPGELFF. The CDR3 coding sequence is TGTGCCAGCAGTCCCCTCCTAGCGGGGGGGCCCGGGGAGCTGTTTTTT.

This clonotype occurred many times. The chain combines TRBV6-2 or TRBV6-3 with TRBJ2-3; D possibly uses TRBD1 or TRBD2 (5 bases each). V shed 2 bases and J shed 2 bases, with 11 bases lying between them. This CDR3 contains 15 residues. CDR1 and CDR2 from the germline V gene are MNHEY and SVGEGT. This chain's CDR3 is CASSYGRGYTDTQYF. The CDR3 DNA reads TGTGCCAGCAGTTACGGCCGGGGCTACACAGATACGCAGTATTTT.

Many counts were recorded for this clonotype. V usage is TRBV5-1 and J usage is TRBJ2-1; D is ambiguous. CDR3 size: 15 residues. From germline, CDR1 is SGHRS and CDR2 YFSETQ. V lost 2 bases and J lost 1, with 10 bases in between. The chain's CDR3 is CASSLESSSYNEQFF. CDR3 sequence (DNA): TGCGCCAGCAGCTTAGAGTCCAGTTCCTACAATGAGCAGTTCTTC.

V gene TRBV4-3 combines with J gene TRBJ2-1; the D gene is possibly TRBD2 (6 bases). Deletions cut 3 bases from V and 4 bases from J, with 16 bases between. CDR1 is LGHNA and CDR2 is YSLEER in the germline V gene. This CDR3 contains 16 residues. The CDR3 protein is CASSQDGTPNYNEQFF. CDR3 nucleotides: TGCGCCAGCAGCCAGGACGGGACTCCCAATTACAATGAGCAGTTCTTC.

This clonotype has only a few counts. The J gene is TRBJ2-1, the V gene TRBV29-1; 7 bases match TRBD2. Per germline, CDR1 SQVTM and CDR2 ANQGSEA. The CDR3 extends over 17 amino acids. With 6 bases clipped from V and 0 bases from J, the junction kept 14 bases outside the gene matches. DNA of the CDR3: TGCAGCGTCCTAAATCCAGCGGGATATAGCTCCTACAATGAGCAGTTCTTC. It specifies CSVLNPAGYSSYNEQFF.

This CDR3 is CASSVYRELGNQPQHF. The DNA of the CDR3 is TGTGCCAGCAGTGTCTACAGGGAACTAGGCAATCAGCCCCAGCATTTT. V is TRBV28 and J is TRBJ1-5; maybe TRBD1 (6 bases). V was clipped by 5 bases and J by 2 bases, with 16 bases between them. Germline V gene data show CDR1 as MDHEN and CDR2 as SYDVKM. The length of the CDR3 is 16 residues.

This clonotype has at least ten counts. The chain links TRBV12-3 or TRBV12-4 to TRBJ1-5; D gene uncertain. The V end lost 6 bases, the J end lost 0 bases, and 9 bases lay between the germline ends. There are 14 residues in the CDR3. The CDR3 loop is CASSRSYSNQPQHF. The CDR3 DNA reads TGTGCCAGCAGCCGGAGCTATAGCAATCAGCCCCAGCATTTT.

The chain carries TRBV5-1 and TRBJ2-1; 8 positions agree with TRBD2. The CDR3 has 15 residues. V lost 0 bases, J lost 5 bases, and 4 bases stayed unmatched. The germline V gene encodes CDR1 SGHRS and CDR2 YFSETQ. The CDR3 here is CASSLVREGHNEQFF. The CDR3 coding sequence is TGCGCCAGCAGCTTGGTTCGGGAGGGCCACAATGAGCAGTTCTTC.

This chain joins TRBV29-1 and TRBJ2-7; 9 bases are a match to TRBD1. The CDR3 extends over 14 amino acids. V lost 0 bases, J lost 2 bases, and 2 bases stayed unmatched. From germline, CDR1 is SQVTM and CDR2 ANQGSEA. In DNA, the CDR3 is TGCAGCGTTGAAGAACAGGGGGCTCCCTACGAGCAGTACTTC. Amino acids: CSVEEQGAPYEQYF.

This chain connects TRBV20-1 to TRBJ2-3; 13 bases fit TRBD2. The CDR3 runs 13 residues. Germline CDR1 reads DFQATT; CDR2 reads SNEGSKA (reference sequence). The chain's CDR3 is CTGLAGAADTQYF. In DNA, the CDR3 is TGCACCGGACTAGCGGGAGCCGCAGATACGCAGTATTTT.

The chain has TRBV7-1 and TRBJ2-7, with D perhaps matching TRBD2 (5 bases). TRBV7-1 is known as an ORF, though its function is uncertain. The V end lost 7 bases, the J end lost 1 base, and 14 bases lay between the germline ends. The CDR3 consists of 14 residues. The CDR3 DNA reads TGTGCCAGCATCGGGATCCTTCCTTCCTACGAGCAGTACTTC. Protein sequence: CASIGILPSYEQYF.

The table lists this clonotype with a few counts. The CDR3 DNA follows: TGCAGCGAACTTAACCCCTCGCCCTACGAGCAGTACGTC. Translation: CSELNPSPYEQYV. The rearrangement links TRBV20-1 to TRBJ2-7; no definite D call. Germline V lookup: CDR1 DFQATT, CDR2 SNEGSKA (reference sequence). The CDR3 has 13 amino acids.

The chain has TRBV7-2 and TRBJ2-4, with TRBD2 as a possible D gene (5 bases). V lost 0 bases and J lost 6, with 12 bases in between. This CDR3 is 15 amino acids long. CDR1 and CDR2 from the germline V gene are SGHTA and FQGNSA. The CDR3 sequence: CASSLAGGWLNIQYF. Here the CDR3 DNA reads TGTGCCAGCAGCTTAGCCGGCGGGTGGTTAAACATTCAGTACTTC.

The V call is TRBV9, the J call TRBJ2-6, with TRBD1 matching 7 bases. The CDR3 runs 21 residues. CDR1 is SGDLS, CDR2 YYNGEE, per germline. The junction had 18 bases not matched to a gene; V was cut back by 3 bases and J by 0 bases. The CDR3 region is CASSGIPTGADTLSGANVLTF. CDR3 DNA: TGTGCCAGCAGCGGCATCCCTACAGGGGCGGACACACTCTCTGGGGCCAACGTCCTGACTTTC. The full variable domain, completed using reference TRBV9 and TRBJ2-6, is DSGVTQTPKHLITATGQRVTLRCSPRSGDLSVYWYQQSLDQGLQFLIQYYNGEERAKGNILERFSAQQFPDLHSELNLSSLELGDSALYFCASSGIPTGADTLSGANVLTFGAGSRLTVL.

The chain uses TRBV20-1 and TRBJ2-1, with 8 nucleotides matching TRBD1. The CDR3 extends over 14 amino acids. Germline V lookup: CDR1 DFQATT, CDR2 SNEGSKA (reference sequence). Trimming at V came to 5 bases and at J to 3 bases, leaving 6 bases not matched to a gene. Here the CDR3 reads CSALDRVFYNEQFF. CDR3 bases: TGCAGTGCTTTGGACAGGGTGTTCTACAATGAGCAGTTCTTC.

This clonotype was found a few times. This chain uses TRBV4-2 with TRBJ2-3; 14 bases match TRBD2. Trimming removed 0 bases from V and 1 base from J; junction bases left unmatched: 9. The germline V gene has CDR1 LGHNA and CDR2 YNFKEQ. This CDR3 is 20 amino acids long. CDR3 sequence (DNA): TGTGCCAGCAGCCAAGATGGGGGACTAGCGGGAGAAGGCGGCACAGATACGCAGTATTTT. It yields the protein CASSQDGGLAGEGGTDTQYF.

This clonotype was counted many times. This sequence joins TRBV6-2 or TRBV6-3 and TRBJ2-6; D unresolved. This CDR3 has 13 residues. Germline V gives CDR1 MNHEY, CDR2 SVGEGT. Trimming left V 8 bases short and J 4 bases short, with 9 bases between. The CDR3 DNA sequence: TGTGCCAGCCACCTGCGCGGGGCCAACGTCCTGACTTTC. Its protein product is CASHLRGANVLTF.

This rearrangement joins TRBV7-9 to TRBJ2-7; D remains unclear. The CDR3 sequence is 11 residues long. The V end was cut by 4 bases, the J end by 5 bases, with 6 bases between. The germline CDR1 and CDR2 sequences are SEHNR and FQNEAQ (reference sequence). CDR3 residues: CASSSRDEQYV. CDR3 DNA: TGTGCCAGCAGCTCCCGGGACGAGCAGTACGTC.

This clonotype was recorded many times. The rearrangement joins TRBV12-3 or TRBV12-4 to TRBJ2-2, with TRBD2 identical over 15 bases. V shed 8 bases, J shed 5 bases, and the junction held 6 bases outside the gene matches. CDR3 size: 16 residues. The CDR3 spells CASRTSGGAGTGELFF. CDR3 DNA sequence: TGTGCCAGCCGGACTAGCGGGGGGGCTGGTACCGGGGAGCTGTTTTTT.

V usage is TRBV28 and J usage is TRBJ2-1; D possibly corresponds to TRBD1 (6 bases). This CDR3 contains 16 residues. Trimming removed 2 bases from V and 1 base from J, with 12 bases in between. Germline CDR1 reads MDHEN; CDR2 reads SYDVKM. This chain's CDR3 is CASSLTGPPSYNEQFF. The CDR3 DNA follows: TGTGCCAGCAGTTTAACAGGGCCCCCTTCCTACAATGAGCAGTTCTTC.

The table lists this clonotype with a few counts. CDR3 amino acids: CASSPRASPTEAFF. Here the CDR3 DNA reads TGCGCCAGCAGCCCCAGGGCCTCCCCAACTGAAGCTTTCTTT. The V gene is TRBV10-1, the J gene TRBJ1-1, with TRBD1 as a possible D gene (5 bases). V lost 6 bases to trimming and J lost 5 bases, with 16 bases between them. The CDR3 is 14 amino acids. CDR1 is WNHNN and CDR2 is SYGVQD in the germline V gene (reference sequence).

This chain links TRBV4-2 with TRBJ2-5; D is perhaps TRBD2 (6 bases). This CDR3 is built from 14 residues. In germline, CDR1 is LGHNA, CDR2 YNFKEQ. Trimming pared 1 base from V and 9 bases from J, leaving 15 bases between. The CDR3 DNA follows: TGTGCCAGCAGCCAAGTCCTAGCCGGCGGGGCCCAGTACTTC. This codes for CASSQVLAGGAQYF.

The chain couples TRBV20-1 to TRBJ1-4; no firm D call. V lost 0 bases and J 8 bases, leaving 25 bases between the germline ends. The CDR3 runs 18 residues. CDR1 and CDR2 from the germline V gene are DFQATT and SNEGSKA (reference sequence). The CDR3 DNA reads as TGCAGTGCTAGAGAGGCCGAACTGAAGATAGGCCCCGAAGAAAAACTGTTTTTT. It yields the protein CSAREAELKIGPEEKLFF.